What follows are 3 T cell receptor beta chains derived from one specimen sequenced in a study of blood T cell repertoires in COVID-19. Measured with immunoSEQ multiplex PCR; TCRdb has only the in-frame clones, and not every one. The table includes 180,000 or so clones, 86% detected once. Material: peripheral blood. These receptor sequences come from a man aged 55 to 70 with acute or convalescent COVID-19.

This clone came up once. This sequence joins TRBV7-2 and TRBJ2-3; maybe TRBD2 (5 bases). Germline CDR1 reads SGHTA; CDR2 reads FQGNSA. The CDR3 is 16 amino acids. Trimming removed 1 base at V and 0 bases at J, with 11 bases between. Written as DNA, the CDR3 is TGTGCCAGCAGCTTAGGGATTAGCGTGAGCACAGATACGCAGTATTTT. Residues: CASSLGISVSTDTQYF.

The V gene is TRBV30, the J gene TRBJ1-6; 11 nucleotides agree with TRBD1. Germline CDR1 GTSNPN, CDR2 SVGIG (reference sequence). The CDR3 consists of 14 residues. V lost 3 bases, J lost 10 bases, and 5 bases stayed unmatched. The CDR3: CAWSGDRGRSPLHF. The CDR3 DNA follows: TGTGCCTGGAGCGGGGACAGGGGGAGGTCACCCCTCCACTTT.

V gene TRBV5-1 combines with J gene TRBJ2-3; 12 bases agree with TRBD2. V shed 3 bases and J 5 bases; nucleotides not matched to a gene: 4. Germline V gene lookup returns CDR1 SGHRS and CDR2 YFSETQ. This CDR3 comprises 15 residues. CDR3 coding DNA: TGCGCCAGCAGCTCTGGACTAGCGGGGCAAGATACGCAGTATTTT. The encoded protein is CASSSGLAGQDTQYF. The full variable domain, completed using reference TRBV5-1 and TRBJ2-3, is KAGVTQTPRYLIKTRGQQVTLSCSPISGHRSVSWYQQTPGQGLQFLFEYFSETQRNKGNFPGRFSGRQFSNSRSEMNVSTLELGDSALYLCASSSGLAGQDTQYFGPGTRLTVL.